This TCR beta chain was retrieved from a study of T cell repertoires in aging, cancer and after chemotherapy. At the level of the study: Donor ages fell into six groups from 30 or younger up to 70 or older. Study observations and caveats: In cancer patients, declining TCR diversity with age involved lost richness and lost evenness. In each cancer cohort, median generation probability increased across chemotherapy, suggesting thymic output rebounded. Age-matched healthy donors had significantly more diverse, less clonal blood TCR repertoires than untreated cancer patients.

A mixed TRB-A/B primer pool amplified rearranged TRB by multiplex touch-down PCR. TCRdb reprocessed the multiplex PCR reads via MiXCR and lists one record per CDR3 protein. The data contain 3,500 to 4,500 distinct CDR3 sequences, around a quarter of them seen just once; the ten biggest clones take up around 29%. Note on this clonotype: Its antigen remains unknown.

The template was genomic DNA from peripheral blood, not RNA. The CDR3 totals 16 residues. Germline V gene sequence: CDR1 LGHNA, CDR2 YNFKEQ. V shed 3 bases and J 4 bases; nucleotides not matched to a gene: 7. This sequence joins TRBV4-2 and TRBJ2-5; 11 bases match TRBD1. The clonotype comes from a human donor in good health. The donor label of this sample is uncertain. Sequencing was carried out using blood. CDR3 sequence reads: CASSHTSGTGGETQYF. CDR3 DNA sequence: TGTGCCAGCAGCCACACTTCCGGGACAGGGGGAGAGACCCAGTACTTC.